The 21 T cell receptor beta chains presented below share a single source sample, sequenced in a study of identical twins' blood T cells. MiXCR was run by TCRdb on the 5' RACE reads, yielding one entry per CDR3 protein. The data hold 350,000 to 400,000 distinct CDR3 sequences, with about 28% observed a single time. The sample consisted of PBMCs. The receptors were gathered from a woman aged 18 to 55 in good health.

V usage is TRBV11-2 and J usage is TRBJ2-1, with D maybe TRBD2 (5 bases). V dropped 4 bases and J dropped 5 bases, with 12 bases sitting between them. CDR3 length: 14 amino acids. Germline CDR1 and CDR2: SGHAT and FQNNGV. The CDR3 here is CASSSIAKNNEQFF. CDR3 bases: TGTGCCAGCAGCTCGATAGCGAAGAACAATGAGCAGTTCTTC.

This clonotype was counted between two and nine times. The genes are TRBV7-2 and TRBJ1-2; TRBD1 might be the D (6 bases). Germline values: CDR1 SGHTA, CDR2 FQGNSA. Trimming took 2 bases from V and 8 from J, leaving 12 bases between them. This CDR3 spans 13 amino acids. The CDR3 DNA reads TGTGCCAGCAGCTTACAGGGGATTTACGGCTACACCTTC. Residues: CASSLQGIYGYTF. The variable domain in full, completed from reference TRBV7-2 and TRBJ1-2, reads GAGVSQSPSNKVTEKGKDVELRCDPISGHTALYWYRQSLGQGLEFLIYFQGNSAPDKSGLPSDRFSAERTGGSVSTLTIQRTQQEDSAVYLCASSLQGIYGYTFGSGTRLTVV.

The rearrangement joins TRBV4-2 to TRBJ2-2; 8 nucleotides align to TRBD2. Germline V lookup: CDR1 LGHNA, CDR2 YNFKEQ. V was pared by 0 bases and J by 6 bases, with 6 bases of the junction left unmatched. There are 16 residues in the CDR3. The chain's CDR3 is CASSQEAGGAAGELFF. DNA for the CDR3: TGTGCCAGCAGCCAAGAAGCCGGGGGGGCCGCCGGGGAGCTGTTTTTT.

The chain is built from TRBV20-1 and TRBJ2-3, with D perhaps assigned TRBD1 or TRBD2 (5 bases each). CDR1 is DFQATT and CDR2 is SNEGSKA in the germline V gene (reference sequence). The ends were cut back, 3 bases at V and 3 bases at J, with 10 bases in the middle. The CDR3 runs to 13 residues. The CDR3 region has the DNA TGCAGTGCTAGCGGGGCGACAACAGATACGCAGTATTTT. Residues: CSASGATTDTQYF.

This clonotype was counted a few times. The V gene is TRBV5-1, the J gene TRBJ2-7; unclear D gene. This CDR3 has 14 residues. The V end was cut by 4 bases, the J end by 0 bases, with 11 bases between. Germline V gives CDR1 SGHRS, CDR2 YFSETQ. The CDR3 DNA follows: TGCGCCAGCAGCCCCGGGCATAACTCCTACGAGCAGTACTTC. Its protein is CASSPGHNSYEQYF.

The chain joins TRBV5-6 to TRBJ2-1, with 9 bases fitting TRBD2. V gave up 2 bases and J gave up 9 bases; unmatched junction bases: 6. The CDR3 spans 14 residues. Per germline, CDR1 SGHDT and CDR2 YYEEEE. CDR3 DNA sequence: TGTGCCAGCAGCTTCCCCTCGACTAGCGGTGAGCAGTTCTTC. It specifies CASSFPSTSGEQFF. The full variable domain, with the rest looked up from reference TRBV5-6 and TRBJ2-1, is DAGVTQSPTHLIKTRGQQVTLRCSPKSGHDTVSWYQQALGQGPQFIFQYYEEEERQRGNFPDRFSGHQFPNYSSELNVNALLLGDSALYLCASSFPSTSGEQFFGPGTRLTVL.

The genes are TRBV7-9 and TRBJ2-1; TRBD1 might be the D (5 bases). This CDR3 has 16 amino acids. Germline CDR1 is SEHNR and CDR2 is FQNEAQ (reference sequence). V was clipped by 2 bases and J by 0 bases, with 11 bases between them. The CDR3 spells CASSLKVGHSYNEQFF. CDR3 DNA sequence: TGTGCCAGCAGCTTAAAAGTGGGGCACTCCTACAATGAGCAGTTCTTC.

Concerning this clonotype itself: A much larger clone sits a single nucleotide away, making a read error possible. The CDR3: CASSLGGLEGSTIYF. As DNA, the CDR3 is TGCGCCAGCAGCTTGGGGGGCCTGGAGGGAAGCACCATATATTTT. This chain links TRBV5-1 with TRBJ1-3, with D perhaps TRBD1 (5 bases). This CDR3 region has 15 residues. Germline V gene sequence: CDR1 SGHRS, CDR2 YFSETQ.

This chain links TRBV11-2 with TRBJ2-3, with TRBD2 matching 7 bases. The CDR3 consists of 15 residues. Looked up from germline, CDR1 is SGHAT and CDR2 is FQNNGV. The V gene end was trimmed by 3 bases and the J gene end by 0 bases; junction bases not matched to a gene: 3. DNA of the CDR3: TGTGCCAGCAGCTTTTCGCGGGGGAGCACAGATACGCAGTATTTT. This codes for CASSFSRGSTDTQYF. Drawing the rest from reference TRBV11-2 and TRBJ2-3, the complete variable domain is EAGVAQSPRYKIIEKRQSVAFWCNPISGHATLYWYQQILGQGPKLLIQFQNNGVVDDSQLPKDRFSAERLKGVDSTLKIQPAKLEDSAVYLCASSFSRGSTDTQYFGPGTRLTVL.

This clonotype was seen only a few times. The chain combines TRBV20-1 with TRBJ2-7; TRBD2 agrees at 9 bases. The CDR3 runs to 14 residues. V was clipped by 0 bases and J by 2 bases; unmatched bases: 2. Per the germline V gene, CDR1 is DFQATT and CDR2 is SNEGSKA (reference sequence). The CDR3 DNA reads TGCAGTGCTAGAGATCTAGCGGGACCCTACGAGCAGTACTTC. Amino acid sequence: CSARDLAGPYEQYF.

CDR3 sequence reads: CATLPSLGDTNQPQHF. The CDR3 DNA reads as TGTGCCACCCTCCCTTCATTAGGGGACACCAATCAGCCCCAGCATTTT. V and J are TRBV10-3 and TRBJ1-5, with D perhaps TRBD1 (6 bases). There are 16 residues in the CDR3. Per germline, CDR1 ENHRY and CDR2 SYGVKD. Trimming took off 10 bases at V and 3 bases at J, with 22 bases between the two ends.

This chain uses TRBV30 with TRBJ1-1; D gene unclear. The CDR3 extends over 10 amino acids. Germline V gene sequence: CDR1 GTSNPN, CDR2 SVGIG (reference sequence). V shed 5 bases and J shed 7 bases, with 8 bases lying between them. The CDR3 bases are TGTGCCTGGGGTTCTCGTGAAGCTTTCTTT. Protein product: CAWGSREAFF.

The chain recombines TRBV19 with TRBJ2-2; D is uncertain. The CDR3 length is 13 residues. The germline V and J ends were trimmed by 9 bases and 6 bases, with 14 bases remaining between them. From germline, CDR1 is LNHDA and CDR2 SQIVND (reference sequence). The CDR3 loop reads CASKDGVPGELFF. CDR3 nucleotides: TGTGCCAGCAAAGACGGAGTCCCCGGGGAGCTGTTTTTT. The whole variable domain, filled in from reference TRBV19 and TRBJ2-2, reads DGGITQSPKYLFRKEGQNVTLSCEQNLNHDAMYWYRQDPGQGLRLIYYSQIVNDFQKGDIAEGYSVSREKKESFPLTVTSAQKNPTAFYLCASKDGVPGELFFGEGSRLTVL.

This clonotype was observed a few times. The chain links TRBV12-3 or TRBV12-4 to TRBJ2-1, with 8 bases identical to TRBD2. With 7 bases clipped from V and 7 bases from J, the junction kept 18 bases outside the gene matches. CDR3 length equals 17 residues. The CDR3 coding sequence is TGTGCCAGCACCTCAACGACCCGGGCTAGCGGGTATAATGAGCAGTTCTTC. Its protein product is CASTSTTRASGYNEQFF.

This clonotype was counted between two and nine times. V and J are TRBV29-1 and TRBJ1-2; D ambiguous. There are 12 residues in the CDR3. V lost 5 bases and J 8 bases, leaving 15 bases between the germline ends. Germline lookup yields CDR1 SQVTM and CDR2 ANQGSEA. This CDR3 reads CSVFESVKGYTF. The CDR3 coding sequence is TGCAGCGTTTTTGAGTCGGTAAAGGGCTACACCTTC.

This chain links TRBV3-1 with TRBJ1-1; D gene unclear. The V gene's germline CDR1 is LGHDT and CDR2 YNNKEL (reference sequence). Trimming removed 0 bases at V and 2 bases at J, with 10 bases between. This CDR3 contains 15 residues. The CDR3 sequence is CASSQDPSQNTEAFF. As DNA, the CDR3 is TGTGCCAGCAGCCAAGATCCTTCACAAAACACTGAAGCTTTCTTT.

The genes are TRBV5-1 and TRBJ2-3; the match to TRBD2 covers 16 bases. The length of the CDR3 is 17 residues. J was trimmed by 3 bases and V by 3 bases; bases with no gene match: 4. The germline CDR1 and CDR2 sequences are SGHRS and YFSETQ. The CDR3 sequence: CASSSGLAGGITDTQYF. In DNA form, the CDR3 reads TGCGCCAGCAGCTCGGGACTAGCGGGGGGGATAACAGATACGCAGTATTTT. The entire variable domain, with the rest obtained from reference TRBV5-1 and TRBJ2-3, is as follows: KAGVTQTPRYLIKTRGQQVTLSCSPISGHRSVSWYQQTPGQGLQFLFEYFSETQRNKGNFPGRFSGRQFSNSRSEMNVSTLELGDSALYLCASSSGLAGGITDTQYFGPGTRLTVL.

The CDR3 here is CASRSEVSTDTQYF. The CDR3 DNA is TGTGCCAGCAGATCCGAAGTTAGCACAGATACGCAGTATTTT. The chain couples TRBV11-2 to TRBJ2-3, with no clear D. Germline loops: CDR1 SGHAT, CDR2 FQNNGV. V lost 6 bases, J lost 0 bases, and 10 bases lay in between. The CDR3 loop spans 14 amino acids.

This clonotype was detected a few times. V gene TRBV11-3 combines with J gene TRBJ2-2; D unresolved. There are 14 residues in the CDR3. CDR1 SGHNT and CDR2 YENEEA come from the germline V gene. V was pared by 5 bases and J by 6 bases, with 13 bases between. CDR3 in amino acids: CASSRWDQAGELFF. The CDR3 DNA reads TGTGCCAGCAGCCGTTGGGATCAGGCCGGGGAGCTGTTTTTT.

The V gene is TRBV29-1, the J gene TRBJ1-1, with a possible D match to TRBD1 (6 bases). CDR1 is SQVTM and CDR2 is ANQGSEA in the germline V gene. The CDR3 extends over 12 amino acids. V lost 7 bases and J 12 bases, leaving 21 bases between the germline ends. Here the CDR3 reads CSAAMGGASSFF. The CDR3, as DNA: TGCAGCGCCGCAATGGGGGGGGCGTCATCTTTCTTT.

This clonotype was detected a few times. The CDR3 spells CSVEESRRGGVYEQYF. In nucleotides, the CDR3 is TGCAGCGTTGAAGAATCGAGGCGGGGGGGCGTTTACGAGCAGTACTTC. The chain uses TRBV29-1 and TRBJ2-7, with 9 nucleotides matching TRBD2. The CDR3 extends over 16 amino acids. The junction had 10 bases not matched to a gene; V was cut back by 0 bases and J by 4 bases. Germline V CDR1 and CDR2: SQVTM, ANQGSEA.